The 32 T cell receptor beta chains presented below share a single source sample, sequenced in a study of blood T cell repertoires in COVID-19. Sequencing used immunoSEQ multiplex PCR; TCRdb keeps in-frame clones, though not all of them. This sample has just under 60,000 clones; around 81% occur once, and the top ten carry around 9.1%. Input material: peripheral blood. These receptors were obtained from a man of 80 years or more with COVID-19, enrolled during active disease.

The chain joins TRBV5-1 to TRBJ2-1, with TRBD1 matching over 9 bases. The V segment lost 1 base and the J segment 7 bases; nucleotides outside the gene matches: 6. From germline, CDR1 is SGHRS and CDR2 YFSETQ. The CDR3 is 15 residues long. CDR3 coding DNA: TGCGCCAGCAGCTTGACAGGGGGCGGTTTGAATGAGCAGTTCTTC. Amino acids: CASSLTGGGLNEQFF.

CDR3 nucleotides: TGTGCCAGCAGCTTAGAGGCCCCAGGGACTGAAGCTTTCTTT. Protein sequence: CASSLEAPGTEAFF. This chain connects TRBV7-9 to TRBJ1-1; TRBD1 is a possible D gene (5 bases). CDR3 length: 14 amino acids. Germline V gene sequence: CDR1 SEHNR, CDR2 FQNEAQ (reference sequence). The V and J ends lost 1 base and 5 bases respectively, with 11 bases between them.

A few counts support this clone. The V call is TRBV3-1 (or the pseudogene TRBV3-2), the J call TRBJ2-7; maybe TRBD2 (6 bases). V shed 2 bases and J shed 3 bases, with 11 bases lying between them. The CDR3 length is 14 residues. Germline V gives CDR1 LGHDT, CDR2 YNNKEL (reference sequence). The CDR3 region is CASSQSGTVYEQYF. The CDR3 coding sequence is TGTGCCAGCAGCCAATCGGGGACTGTCTACGAGCAGTACTTC.

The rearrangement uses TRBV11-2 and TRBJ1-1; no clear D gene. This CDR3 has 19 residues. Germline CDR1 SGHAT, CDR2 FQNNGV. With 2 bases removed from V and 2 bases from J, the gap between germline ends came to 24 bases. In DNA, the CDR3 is TGTGCCAGCAGCTTAAGTGCCAAGGCATGGGCAGCCTCTAACACTGAAGCTTTCTTT. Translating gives CASSLSAKAWAASNTEAFF.

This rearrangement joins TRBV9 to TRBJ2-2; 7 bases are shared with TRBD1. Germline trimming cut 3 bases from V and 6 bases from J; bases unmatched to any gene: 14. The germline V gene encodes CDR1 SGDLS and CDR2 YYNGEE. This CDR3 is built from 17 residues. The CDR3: CASSALGGQRGAGELFF. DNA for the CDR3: TGTGCCAGCAGCGCCCTAGGGGGACAGAGAGGGGCCGGGGAGCTGTTTTTT.

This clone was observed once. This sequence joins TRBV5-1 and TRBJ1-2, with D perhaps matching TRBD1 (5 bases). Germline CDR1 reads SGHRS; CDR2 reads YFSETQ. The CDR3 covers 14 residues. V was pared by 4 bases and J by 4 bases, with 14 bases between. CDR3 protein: CASSPGGESYGYTF. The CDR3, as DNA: TGCGCCAGCAGCCCCGGAGGGGAAAGCTATGGCTACACCTTC.

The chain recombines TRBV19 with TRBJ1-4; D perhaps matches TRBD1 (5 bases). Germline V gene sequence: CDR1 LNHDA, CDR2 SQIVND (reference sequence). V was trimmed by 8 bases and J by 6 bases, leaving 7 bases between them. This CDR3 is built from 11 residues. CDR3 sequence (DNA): TGTGCCAGTTCAGGGTATGAAAAACTGTTTTTT. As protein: CASSGYEKLFF.

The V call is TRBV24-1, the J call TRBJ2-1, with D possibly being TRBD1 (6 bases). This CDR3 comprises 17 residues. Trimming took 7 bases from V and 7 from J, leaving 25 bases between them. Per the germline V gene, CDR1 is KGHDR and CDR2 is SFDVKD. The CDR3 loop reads CATSLSTGTKRGNEQFF. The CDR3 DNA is TGTGCCACCAGCCTTTCCACAGGGACGAAAAGAGGGAATGAGCAGTTCTTC.

CDR3 sequence reads: CASSLPGGSTRNEQFF. The CDR3 coding sequence is TGTGCCAGCAGTTTACCCGGGGGGTCCACGAGGAATGAGCAGTTCTTC. The rearrangement joins TRBV28 to TRBJ2-1; TRBD2 matches at 7 bases. The germline V gene has CDR1 MDHEN and CDR2 SYDVKM. V lost 2 bases, J lost 7 bases, and 11 bases stayed unmatched. The CDR3 length is 16 residues.

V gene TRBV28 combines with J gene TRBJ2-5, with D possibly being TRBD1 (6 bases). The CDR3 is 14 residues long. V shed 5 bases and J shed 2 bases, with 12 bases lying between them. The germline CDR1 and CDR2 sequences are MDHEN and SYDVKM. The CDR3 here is CASSLTGMQETQYF. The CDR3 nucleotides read TGTGCCAGCAGTCTAACAGGGATGCAAGAGACCCAGTACTTC.

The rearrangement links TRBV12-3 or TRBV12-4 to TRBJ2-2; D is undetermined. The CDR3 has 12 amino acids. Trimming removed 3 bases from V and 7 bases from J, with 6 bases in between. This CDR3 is CASSLAVGELFF. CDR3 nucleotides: TGTGCCAGCAGTTTGGCGGTCGGGGAGCTGTTTTTT.

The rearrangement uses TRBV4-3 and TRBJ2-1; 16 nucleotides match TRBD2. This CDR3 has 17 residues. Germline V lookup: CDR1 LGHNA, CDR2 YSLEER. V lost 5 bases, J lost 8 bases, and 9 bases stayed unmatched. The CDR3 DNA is TGCGCCAGCAGCGGGACTAGCGGGGGGGGCAGTATTTATGAGCAGTTCTTC. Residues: CASSGTSGGGSIYEQFF.

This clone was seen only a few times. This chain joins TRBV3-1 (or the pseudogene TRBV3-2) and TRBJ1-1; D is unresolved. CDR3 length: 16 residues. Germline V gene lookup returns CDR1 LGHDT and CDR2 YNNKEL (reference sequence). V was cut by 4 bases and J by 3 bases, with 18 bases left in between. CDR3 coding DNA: TGTGCCAGCAGCCCCCCCGGACGGGATTGGGACACTGAAGCTTTCTTT. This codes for CASSPPGRDWDTEAFF.

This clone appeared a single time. The CDR3 bases are TGTGCCAGTAGTGCCGACAGGGATGCTTATCAGCCCCAGCATTTT. It codes for CASSADRDAYQPQHF. This chain links TRBV19 with TRBJ1-5; 7 nucleotides align to TRBD1. The germline V gene encodes CDR1 LNHDA and CDR2 SQIVND (reference sequence). V dropped 5 bases and J dropped 5; count of bases not matched to a gene: 9. This CDR3 region has 15 residues.

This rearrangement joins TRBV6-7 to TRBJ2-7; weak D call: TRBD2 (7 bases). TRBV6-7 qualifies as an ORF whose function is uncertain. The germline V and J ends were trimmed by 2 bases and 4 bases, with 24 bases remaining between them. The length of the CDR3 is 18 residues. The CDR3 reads CASSYAGGPRGGQYEQYV. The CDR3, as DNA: TGTGCCAGCAGTTACGCCGGAGGGCCTAGGGGGGGACAATACGAGCAGTACGTC.

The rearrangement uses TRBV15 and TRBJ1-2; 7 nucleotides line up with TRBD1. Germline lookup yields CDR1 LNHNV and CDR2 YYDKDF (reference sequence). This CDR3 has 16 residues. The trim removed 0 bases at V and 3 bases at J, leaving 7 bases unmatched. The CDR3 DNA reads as TGTGCCACCAGCAGAGACGAGGGGGCCGGGGACTATGGCTACACCTTC. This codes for CATSRDEGAGDYGYTF.

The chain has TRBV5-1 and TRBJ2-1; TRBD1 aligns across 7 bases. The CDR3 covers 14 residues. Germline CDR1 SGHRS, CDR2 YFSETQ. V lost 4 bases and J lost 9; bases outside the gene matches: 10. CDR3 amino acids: CASSPGTAGGEQFF. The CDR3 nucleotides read TGCGCCAGCAGCCCCGGGACAGCCGGTGGTGAGCAGTTCTTC.

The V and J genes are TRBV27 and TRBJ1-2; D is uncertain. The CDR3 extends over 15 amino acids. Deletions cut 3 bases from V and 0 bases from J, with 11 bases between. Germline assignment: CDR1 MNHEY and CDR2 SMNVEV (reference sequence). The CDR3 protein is CASSFGRPANYGYTF. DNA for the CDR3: TGTGCCAGCAGTTTCGGCAGGCCTGCTAACTATGGCTACACCTTC.

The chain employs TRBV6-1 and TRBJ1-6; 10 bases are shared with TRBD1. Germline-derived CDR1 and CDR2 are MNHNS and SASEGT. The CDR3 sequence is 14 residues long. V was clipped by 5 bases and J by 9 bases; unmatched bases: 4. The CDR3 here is CASSSGQGSSPLHF. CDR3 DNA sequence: TGTGCCAGCAGTTCGGGACAGGGGAGTTCACCCCTCCACTTT.

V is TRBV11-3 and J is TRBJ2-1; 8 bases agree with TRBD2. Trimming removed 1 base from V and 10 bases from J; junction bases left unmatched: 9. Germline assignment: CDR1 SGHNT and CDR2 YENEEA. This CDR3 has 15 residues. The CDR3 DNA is TGTGCCAGCAGCTTAGTGTTCGGGAGGGTAAGCGAGCAGTTCTTC. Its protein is CASSLVFGRVSEQFF.

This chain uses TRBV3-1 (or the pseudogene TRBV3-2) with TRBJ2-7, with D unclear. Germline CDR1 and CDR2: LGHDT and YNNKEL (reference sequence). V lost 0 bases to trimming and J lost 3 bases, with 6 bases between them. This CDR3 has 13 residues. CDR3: CASSQDTGYEQYF. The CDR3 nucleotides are TGTGCCAGCAGCCAAGATACCGGCTACGAGCAGTACTTC.

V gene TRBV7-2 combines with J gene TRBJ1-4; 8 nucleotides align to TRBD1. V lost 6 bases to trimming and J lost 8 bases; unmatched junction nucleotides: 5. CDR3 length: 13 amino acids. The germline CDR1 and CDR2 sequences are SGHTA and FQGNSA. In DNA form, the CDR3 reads TGTGCCAGCAGTGGACAGGGTTGGGAAAAACTGTTTTTT. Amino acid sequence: CASSGQGWEKLFF. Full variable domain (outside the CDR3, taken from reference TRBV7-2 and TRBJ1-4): GAGVSQSPSNKVTEKGKDVELRCDPISGHTALYWYRQSLGQGLEFLIYFQGNSAPDKSGLPSDRFSAERTGGSVSTLTIQRTQQEDSAVYLCASSGQGWEKLFFGSGTQLSVL.

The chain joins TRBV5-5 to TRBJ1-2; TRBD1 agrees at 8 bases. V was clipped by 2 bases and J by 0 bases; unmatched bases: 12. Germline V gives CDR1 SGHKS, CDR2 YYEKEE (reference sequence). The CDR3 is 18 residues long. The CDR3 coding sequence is TGTGCCAGCAGCTTCGACTGGACAGGGCTAAATTCTAACTATGGCTACACCTTC. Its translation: CASSFDWTGLNSNYGYTF.

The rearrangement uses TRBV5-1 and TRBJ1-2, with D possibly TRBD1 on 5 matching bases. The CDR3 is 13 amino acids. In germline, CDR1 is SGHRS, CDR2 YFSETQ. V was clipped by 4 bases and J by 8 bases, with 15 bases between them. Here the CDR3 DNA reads TGCGCCAGCAGCCCGGACACGGCGGGGGGCTACACCTTC. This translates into CASSPDTAGGYTF.

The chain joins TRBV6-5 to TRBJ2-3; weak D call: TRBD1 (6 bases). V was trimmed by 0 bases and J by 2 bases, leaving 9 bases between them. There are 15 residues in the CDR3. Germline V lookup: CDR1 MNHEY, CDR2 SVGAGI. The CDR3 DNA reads TGTGCCAGCAGTTACTCAGGGGGAGACACAGATACGCAGTATTTT. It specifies CASSYSGGDTDTQYF.

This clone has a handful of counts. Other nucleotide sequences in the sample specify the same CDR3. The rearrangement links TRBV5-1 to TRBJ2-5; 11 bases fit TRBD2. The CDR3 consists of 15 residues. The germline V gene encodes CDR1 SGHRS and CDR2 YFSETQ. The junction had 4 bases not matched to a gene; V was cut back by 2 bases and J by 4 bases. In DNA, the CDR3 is TGCGCCAGCAGCTTAGGGCTAGCGGGGGGAGAGACCCAGTACTTC. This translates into CASSLGLAGGETQYF.

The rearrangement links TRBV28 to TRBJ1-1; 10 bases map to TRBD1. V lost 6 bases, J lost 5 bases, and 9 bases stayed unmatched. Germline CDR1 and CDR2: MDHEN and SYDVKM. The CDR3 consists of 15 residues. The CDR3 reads CASRSSRQGATEAFF. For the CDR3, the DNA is TGTGCCAGCAGGTCTTCCAGACAGGGGGCGACTGAAGCTTTCTTT. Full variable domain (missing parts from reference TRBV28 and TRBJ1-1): DVKVTQSSRYLVKRTGEKVFLECVQDMDHENMFWYRQDPGLGLRLIYFSYDVKMKEKGDIPEGYSVSREKKERFSLILESASTNQTSMYLCASRSSRQGATEAFFGQGTRLTVV.

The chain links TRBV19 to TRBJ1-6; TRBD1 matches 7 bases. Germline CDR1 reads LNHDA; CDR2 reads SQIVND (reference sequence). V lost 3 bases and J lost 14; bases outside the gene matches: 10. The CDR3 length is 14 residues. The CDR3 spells CASSIRAQGETLHF. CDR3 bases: TGTGCCAGTAGTATCAGGGCGCAGGGGGAGACCCTCCACTTT.

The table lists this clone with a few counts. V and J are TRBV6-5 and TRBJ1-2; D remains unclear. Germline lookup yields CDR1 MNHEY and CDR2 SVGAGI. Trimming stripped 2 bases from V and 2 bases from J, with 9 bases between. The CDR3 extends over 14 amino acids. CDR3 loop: CASSYADNNYGYTF. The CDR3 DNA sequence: TGTGCCAGCAGTTACGCAGACAACAACTATGGCTACACCTTC.

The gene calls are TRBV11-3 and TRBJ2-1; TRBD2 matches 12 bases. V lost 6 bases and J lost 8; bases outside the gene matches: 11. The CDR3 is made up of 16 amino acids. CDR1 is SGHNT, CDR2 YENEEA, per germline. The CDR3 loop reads CASRRTSGTTWDEQFF. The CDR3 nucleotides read TGTGCCAGCAGGAGGACTAGCGGGACTACCTGGGATGAGCAGTTCTTC.

In DNA, the CDR3 is TGTGCCAGCAGCCAAAATAGGGGGTTTGGCACAGATACGCAGTATTTT. Translated: CASSQNRGFGTDTQYF. The V call is TRBV11-2, the J call TRBJ2-3, with a weak D call TRBD1 (6 bases). The CDR3 covers 16 residues. V dropped 5 bases and J dropped 1 base, with 16 bases sitting between them. Germline V gene lookup returns CDR1 SGHAT and CDR2 FQNNGV.

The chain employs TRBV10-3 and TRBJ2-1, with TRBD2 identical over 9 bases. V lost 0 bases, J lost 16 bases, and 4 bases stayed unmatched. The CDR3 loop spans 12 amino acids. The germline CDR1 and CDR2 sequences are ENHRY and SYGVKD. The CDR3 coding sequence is TGTGCCATCAGTGAGTCAGGGCGGGGGGGATTCTTC. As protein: CAISESGRGGFF.